Below are 22 T cell receptor beta chains sequenced from a single sample in a study of blood T cell repertoires in COVID-19. Some clones are missing from TCRdb's copy, which holds only in-frame ones; the method was immunoSEQ multiplex PCR. The table lists fewer than 150,000 clones, around 88% of them singletons. Input material: peripheral blood. Receptors were obtained from a woman aged 50 to 65 with active or convalescent COVID-19.

The V and J genes are TRBV7-2 and TRBJ2-7; 10 positions match TRBD2. Germline CDR1 and CDR2: SGHTA and FQGNSA. Losses at the gene ends were 3 bases for V and 2 bases for J; bases not matched to a gene: 13. The CDR3 covers 18 residues. Here the CDR3 DNA reads TGTGCCAGCAGCTTTTGGGCTAGCGGGAGTCATAGAACCTACGAGCAGTACTTC. Residues: CASSFWASGSHRTYEQYF.

The chain has TRBV7-8 and TRBJ2-7; weak D call: TRBD2 (7 bases). Germline-derived CDR1 and CDR2 are SGHVS and FQNEAQ. CDR3 size: 15 residues. V was cut by 1 base and J by 4 bases, with 14 bases left in between. The CDR3 DNA follows: TGTGCCAGCAGCTTAGTCCGGGGGGCGCAGTACGAGCAGTACTTC. It encodes CASSLVRGAQYEQYF.

This clone was seen a handful of times. J is TRBJ2-2 and V is TRBV4-2; weak D call: TRBD1 (5 bases). Germline CDR1 is LGHNA and CDR2 is YNFKEQ. This CDR3 is built from 15 residues. V lost 5 bases to trimming and J lost 1 base, with 11 bases between them. CDR3: CASSTGHGNTGELFF. DNA of the CDR3: TGTGCCAGCAGCACTGGACACGGGAACACCGGGGAGCTGTTTTTT.

The rearrangement joins TRBV5-4 to TRBJ2-5; D perhaps matches TRBD2 (6 bases). The V and J ends lost 3 bases and 4 bases respectively, with 19 bases between them. CDR1 is SGHNT, CDR2 YYREEE, per germline (reference sequence). CDR3 length: 16 residues. CDR3 residues: CASSSLSSSVTETQYF. The CDR3 nucleotides are TGTGCCAGCAGCTCCCTTAGCTCTAGCGTCACAGAGACCCAGTACTTC.

This chain connects TRBV10-3 to TRBJ2-7; D remains ambiguous. The CDR3 loop spans 13 amino acids. Germline CDR1 ENHRY, CDR2 SYGVKD. The V end lost 6 bases, the J end lost 0 bases, and 9 bases lay between the germline ends. The CDR3 nucleotides are TGTGCCATCAGGGGCAGGCTCTCCTACGAGCAGTACTTC. Translating it yields CAIRGRLSYEQYF.

CDR3 nucleotide sequence: TGTGCCAGTAGTATTTCGGGGGGAACCTACAATGAGCAGTTCTTC. It codes for CASSISGGTYNEQFF. This rearrangement joins TRBV19 to TRBJ2-1; 7 bases fit TRBD2. Looked up from germline, CDR1 is LNHDA and CDR2 is SQIVND (reference sequence). Trimming at V came to 3 bases and at J to 2 bases, leaving 4 bases not matched to a gene. The length of the CDR3 is 15 residues.

The chain joins TRBV7-2 to TRBJ2-2; possibly TRBD2 for D (7 bases). V dropped 8 bases and J dropped 5 bases, with 15 bases sitting between them. Germline CDR1 reads SGHTA; CDR2 reads FQGNSA. The CDR3 has 14 residues. DNA for the CDR3: TGTGCCAGCCTCAGAGGGGGGGTTACCGGGGAGCTGTTTTTT. It specifies CASLRGGVTGELFF.

The V gene is TRBV5-1, the J gene TRBJ2-7, with D possibly matching TRBD1 (6 bases). This CDR3 is 15 amino acids long. V lost 4 bases to trimming and J lost 0 bases, with 14 bases between them. Per the germline V gene, CDR1 is SGHRS and CDR2 is YFSETQ. In nucleotides, the CDR3 is TGCGCCAGCAGCGGAACAGGGCAAACCTCCTACGAGCAGTACTTC. It codes for CASSGTGQTSYEQYF.

This chain connects TRBV9 to TRBJ2-2; D might be TRBD2 (6 bases). CDR3 size: 16 residues. Trimming took 0 bases from V and 4 from J, leaving 13 bases between them. Germline-derived CDR1 and CDR2 are SGDLS and YYNGEE. The CDR3 loop is CASSVVAGLITGELFF. CDR3 nucleotides: TGTGCCAGCAGCGTAGTGGCGGGACTTATCACCGGGGAGCTGTTTTTT.

This chain uses TRBV6-5 with TRBJ2-2; 7 bases fit TRBD2. The CDR3 has 15 residues. Germline values: CDR1 MNHEY, CDR2 SVGAGI. The V segment lost 2 bases and the J segment 2 bases; nucleotides outside the gene matches: 2. CDR3 amino acids: CASSYRTRNTGELFF. In DNA form, the CDR3 reads TGTGCCAGCAGTTACCGGACTAGAAACACCGGGGAGCTGTTTTTT.

The chain uses TRBV6-5 and TRBJ2-1, with D tentatively TRBD2 (5 bases). The CDR3 is made up of 12 amino acids. V lost 7 bases and J 8 bases, leaving 12 bases between the germline ends. Germline CDR1 reads MNHEY; CDR2 reads SVGAGI. CDR3 residues: CASISEADEQFF. CDR3 nucleotide sequence: TGTGCCAGCATTAGCGAGGCGGATGAGCAGTTCTTC.

This rearrangement joins TRBV9 to TRBJ1-4, with 7 bases lining up with TRBD1. The length of the CDR3 is 16 residues. The V segment lost 0 bases and the J segment 4 bases; nucleotides outside the gene matches: 6. Germline V CDR1 and CDR2: SGDLS, YYNGEE. The CDR3 bases are TGTGCCAGCAGCGTAGCCCTGGGACAGTTTAATGAAAAACTGTTTTTT. Translating it yields CASSVALGQFNEKLFF.

This chain uses TRBV7-9 with TRBJ2-7; 9 nucleotides match TRBD1. The junction had 12 bases not matched to a gene; V was cut back by 2 bases and J by 4 bases. This CDR3 spans 17 amino acids. Germline loops: CDR1 SEHNR, CDR2 FQNEAQ (reference sequence). The CDR3 loop reads CASSLIAPHRGLYEQYF. Written as DNA, the CDR3 is TGTGCCAGCAGCTTAATCGCCCCCCACAGGGGGCTATACGAGCAGTACTTC.

The chain carries TRBV14 and TRBJ1-2, with D maybe TRBD1 (5 bases). This CDR3 region has 11 residues. V lost 1 base to trimming and J lost 12 bases, with 9 bases between them. Germline V gene sequence: CDR1 SGHDN, CDR2 FVKESK. The CDR3 region is CASSQGGLNTF. DNA for the CDR3: TGTGCCAGCAGCCAAGGGGGACTTAACACCTTC.

V is TRBV9 and J is TRBJ1-5; tentatively, D is TRBD1 (6 bases). Germline values: CDR1 SGDLS, CDR2 YYNGEE. V was cut by 0 bases and J by 11 bases, with 15 bases left in between. The CDR3 spans 14 residues. The CDR3 loop reads CASSVEEGDTSQHF. In DNA form, the CDR3 reads TGTGCCAGCAGCGTAGAGGAAGGGGACACGTCCCAGCATTTT.

CDR3 nucleotide sequence: TGTGCCATCAGTGAGTCTAGCGGGCAATACGAGCAGTACTTC. Amino acids: CAISESSGQYEQYF. The chain joins TRBV10-3 to TRBJ2-7; 7 positions match TRBD2. J gave up 4 bases and V 0 bases, and 3 bases lay outside the gene matches. The germline V gene encodes CDR1 ENHRY and CDR2 SYGVKD. CDR3 length: 14 amino acids.

This clone came up a few times. J is TRBJ1-3 and V is TRBV18; no definite D call. The CDR3 consists of 16 residues. Deletions cut 8 bases from V and 0 bases from J, with 17 bases between. Germline CDR1 is KGHSH and CDR2 is LQKENI. The DNA of the CDR3 is TGTGCCAGCCACTCAGTTGGGCAGACCTCTGGAAACACCATATATTTT. This sequence encodes CASHSVGQTSGNTIYF.

The chain is built from TRBV12-5 and TRBJ2-3; 9 bases are a match to TRBD1. Germline CDR1 is LGHNT and CDR2 is FRNRAP. The trim removed 4 bases at V and 2 bases at J, leaving 4 bases unmatched. CDR3 length: 15 amino acids. The CDR3 nucleotides read TGTGCTAGTGGTTCGGGACAGGGTGACACAGATACGCAGTATTTT. This gives the protein CASGSGQGDTDTQYF.

This chain uses TRBV10-3 with TRBJ2-7; 7 positions agree with TRBD1. Germline CDR1 is ENHRY and CDR2 is SYGVKD. Losses at the gene ends were 8 bases for V and 5 bases for J; bases not matched to a gene: 9. The CDR3 is 13 residues long. The CDR3 coding sequence is TGTGCCATCGGGGAAGTTAGGGGGCACGAGCAGTACTTC. This encodes CAIGEVRGHEQYF.

The V call is TRBV7-2, the J call TRBJ2-7; 10 bases line up with TRBD1. The germline CDR1 and CDR2 sequences are SGHTA and FQGNSA. The CDR3 covers 15 residues. Trimming took 5 bases from V and 4 from J; bases not matched to a gene: 8. The CDR3 region is CASSGGQGLNYEQYF. In DNA, the CDR3 is TGTGCCAGCAGCGGGGGACAGGGGTTAAATTACGAGCAGTACTTC.

V gene TRBV3-1 (or the pseudogene TRBV3-2) combines with J gene TRBJ2-5; tentative D call: TRBD1 (6 bases). The CDR3 has 16 amino acids. Germline loops: CDR1 LGHDT, CDR2 YNNKEL (reference sequence). Trimming shortened V by 1 base and J by 4 bases, and 16 bases separated the two germline ends. The DNA of the CDR3 is TGTGCCAGCAGCCAAGGGGGTGGACAGCTCCGAGAGACCCAGTACTTC. Translation: CASSQGGGQLRETQYF.

V is TRBV2 and J is TRBJ1-5; a possible D gene is TRBD1 (5 bases). CDR3 length equals 14 residues. V gave up 3 bases and J gave up 6 bases, with 12 bases separating them. The germline V gene encodes CDR1 SNHLY and CDR2 FYNNEI. CDR3 sequence: CASSDIGVGQPQHF. The CDR3, as DNA: TGTGCCAGCAGTGATATAGGGGTGGGTCAGCCCCAGCATTTT.